A selection of T cell receptor beta chains follows, all from one sample in a study of identical twins. Each CDR3 protein gets one entry after TCRdb re-called the 5' RACE reads with MiXCR. The sample includes around 530,000 distinct CDR3 sequences, 13% to 15% of them seen just once. The sample was also reused in another study, on yellow fever vaccine responses in identical twins.

Specimen: CD4+ T cells sorted from blood. The receptors were gathered from a woman under 30 in good health. The CDR3 runs from the conserved cysteine through the conserved F or W. The D gene is left open where the match is weak. For some rows the clone size is stated as once, few or many, or as a class when expanded; others skip it.

V gene: TRBV28; D gene: TRBD2; J gene: TRBJ2-5; clone size: few; CDR3 DNA: TGTGCCAGCACCAAACGGGGGGGGGCTCTAGAGACCCAGTACTTC; CDR3 protein: CASTKRGGALETQYF
V gene: TRBV20-1; D gene: TRBD2; J gene: TRBJ2-3; clone size: .; CDR3 DNA: TGCAGTGCCGCAATCACTAGCGGGAGGTCGGATACGCAGTATTTT; CDR3 protein: CSAAITSGRSDTQYF
V gene: TRBV7-8; D gene: .; J gene: TRBJ2-3; clone size: few; CDR3 DNA: TGTGCCAGCAGCTTAGCGGGAGGGGCAGGGGGCGATGATACGCAGTATTTT; CDR3 protein: CASSLAGGAGGDDTQYF
V gene: TRBV7-9; D gene: .; J gene: TRBJ2-4; clone size: few; CDR3 DNA: TGTGCCAGCAGCGTACAGGGCTATAAAAACATTCAGTACTTC; CDR3 protein: CASSVQGYKNIQYF
V gene: TRBV29-1; D gene: TRBD2; J gene: TRBJ2-2; clone size: few; CDR3 DNA: TGCAGCGTCAGGGCACTAGCGGGCTCCACCGGGGAGCTGTTTTTT; CDR3 protein: CSVRALAGSTGELFF
V gene: TRBV18; D gene: .; J gene: TRBJ2-2; clone size: .; CDR3 DNA: TGTGCCAGCTCATCTCGGACCGTGAACACCGGGGAGCTGTTTTTT; CDR3 protein: CASSSRTVNTGELFF
V gene: TRBV4-1; D gene: .; J gene: TRBJ2-7; clone size: .; CDR3 DNA: TGCGCCAGCAGCCATGGGGCGGGAACACACTACGAGCAGTACTTC; CDR3 protein: CASSHGAGTHYEQYF
V gene: TRBV28; D gene: TRBD1; J gene: TRBJ1-1; clone size: few; CDR3 DNA: TGTGCCAGCAGTTTTGCCGGACAGGGTGGAACGAACACTGAAGCTTTCTTT; CDR3 protein: CASSFAGQGGTNTEAFF
V gene: TRBV5-1; D gene: .; J gene: TRBJ2-1; clone size: .; CDR3 DNA: TGCGCCAGCAGAATACAGGGAGGGCCTTACAATGAGCAGTTCTTC; CDR3 protein: CASRIQGGPYNEQFF
V gene: TRBV7-6; D gene: .; J gene: TRBJ2-1; clone size: .; CDR3 DNA: TGTGCCAGCAGCTTATCCCGGACCCGCAATGAGCAGTTCTTC; CDR3 protein: CASSLSRTRNEQFF
V gene: TRBV7-8; D gene: .; J gene: TRBJ2-1; clone size: .; CDR3 DNA: TGTGCCAGCAGCCCGCTACGACTGGGGTCCTCCTACAATGAGCAGTTCTTC; CDR3 protein: CASSPLRLGSSYNEQFF
V gene: TRBV6-1; D gene: .; J gene: TRBJ2-3; clone size: few; CDR3 DNA: TGTGCCAGTTCTTTCCTCGGGGACCTTTACACAGATACGCAGTATTTT; CDR3 protein: CASSFLGDLYTDTQYF
V gene: TRBV6-1; D gene: .; J gene: TRBJ2-5; clone size: few; CDR3 DNA: TGTGCCAGCAGTGAGACTAGTTTAATGGGGCGGGAGACCCAGTACTTC; CDR3 protein: CASSETSLMGRETQYF
V gene: TRBV15; D gene: TRBD2; J gene: TRBJ2-7; clone size: few; CDR3 DNA: TGTGCCACCAGCAGACTAGCGGGATTATACGAGCAGTACTTC; CDR3 protein: CATSRLAGLYEQYF
V gene: TRBV28; D gene: .; J gene: TRBJ1-5; clone size: .; CDR3 DNA: TGTGCCAGCAGTGACAGGCGATTAAGTTATAGCAATCAGCCCCAGCATTTT; CDR3 protein: CASSDRRLSYSNQPQHF
V gene: TRBV12-3/TRBV12-4; D gene: TRBD1; J gene: TRBJ1-2; clone size: .; CDR3 DNA: TGTGCCAGCAAACCGGGACAGACGCCCAACTATGGCTACACCTTC; CDR3 protein: CASKPGQTPNYGYTF
V gene: TRBV27; D gene: TRBD2; J gene: TRBJ2-3; clone size: few; CDR3 DNA: TGTGCCAGCAGGCGGGGGGCCTACACAGATACGCAGTATTTT; CDR3 protein: CASRRGAYTDTQYF
V gene: TRBV6-2/TRBV6-3; D gene: .; J gene: TRBJ2-3; clone size: few; CDR3 DNA: TGTGCCAGCAGTTTCGGCCCTCCAACAGATACGCAGTATTTT; CDR3 protein: CASSFGPPTDTQYF
V gene: TRBV29-1; D gene: .; J gene: TRBJ2-2; clone size: many; CDR3 DNA: TGCAGCGTCGGGACGTCGAACACCGGGGAGCTGTTTTTT; CDR3 protein: CSVGTSNTGELFF
V gene: TRBV20-1; D gene: .; J gene: TRBJ2-5; clone size: .; CDR3 DNA: TGCAGTGCTAGTTCTGCGGGGAGCGCGGAGACCCAGTACTTC; CDR3 protein: CSASSAGSAETQYF
V gene: TRBV7-3; D gene: .; J gene: TRBJ2-3; clone size: .; CDR3 DNA: TGTGCCAGCAGTTCGGGGAACACAGATACGCAGTATTTT; CDR3 protein: CASSSGNTDTQYF
V gene: TRBV28; D gene: .; J gene: TRBJ2-3; clone size: few; CDR3 DNA: TGTGCCAGCGGGACCACGCTCACAGATACGCAGTATTTT; CDR3 protein: CASGTTLTDTQYF
V gene: TRBV2; D gene: TRBD1; J gene: TRBJ1-6; clone size: few; CDR3 DNA: TGTGCCAGCATACAGGACAGGGTGGATTCACCCCTCCACTTT; CDR3 protein: CASIQDRVDSPLHF
V gene: TRBV5-1; D gene: TRBD2; J gene: TRBJ2-7; clone size: .; CDR3 DNA: TGCGCCAGCAGCTTGTTGGGGTCTAGCGGGTACGAGCAGTACTTC; CDR3 protein: CASSLLGSSGYEQYF
V gene: TRBV20-1; D gene: TRBD1; J gene: TRBJ1-2; clone size: .; CDR3 DNA: TGCAGTGCCACGGGACAGGGGCATGGCTACACCTTC; CDR3 protein: CSATGQGHGYTF
V gene: TRBV25-1; D gene: .; J gene: TRBJ1-1; clone size: many; CDR3 DNA: TGTGCCAGCAGTGAAAGGCAAGTGGGGGAGGCTGAAGCTTTCTTT; CDR3 protein: CASSERQVGEAEAFF
V gene: TRBV15; D gene: TRBD2; J gene: TRBJ2-3; clone size: .; CDR3 DNA: TGTGCCACCAGCAGAGCGGGGGTAGCGGGATCAGATACGCAGTATTTT; CDR3 protein: CATSRAGVAGSDTQYF
V gene: TRBV29-1; D gene: .; J gene: TRBJ1-3; clone size: .; CDR3 DNA: TGCAGCGCCCGAGAGGGGGGAAACACCATATATTTT; CDR3 protein: CSAREGGNTIYF
V gene: TRBV6-1; D gene: .; J gene: TRBJ2-1; clone size: .; CDR3 DNA: TGTGCCAGCAGTGAATGGGGAGGCGGTAATGAGCAGTTCTTC; CDR3 protein: CASSEWGGGNEQFF
V gene: TRBV7-8; D gene: TRBD1; J gene: TRBJ2-5; clone size: few; CDR3 DNA: TGTGCCAGCAGCTTGGACAGGGCGAACGATCGTTGGTTC; CDR3 protein: CASSLDRANDRWF
V gene: TRBV29-1; D gene: .; J gene: TRBJ2-7; clone size: few; CDR3 DNA: TGCAGCGTAAGGATAAGTGGGGAGCAGTACTTC; CDR3 protein: CSVRISGEQYF
V gene: TRBV10-3; D gene: TRBD2; J gene: TRBJ2-1; clone size: .; CDR3 DNA: TGTGCCATCAGTCCCCTTCGGGGGGGCACCTACAATGAGCAGTTCTTC; CDR3 protein: CAISPLRGGTYNEQFF
V gene: TRBV6-5; D gene: .; J gene: TRBJ2-7; clone size: .; CDR3 DNA: TGTGCCAGCAGTTACTCGAGGGGGGACGTGAGCTACGAGCAGTACTTC; CDR3 protein: CASSYSRGDVSYEQYF